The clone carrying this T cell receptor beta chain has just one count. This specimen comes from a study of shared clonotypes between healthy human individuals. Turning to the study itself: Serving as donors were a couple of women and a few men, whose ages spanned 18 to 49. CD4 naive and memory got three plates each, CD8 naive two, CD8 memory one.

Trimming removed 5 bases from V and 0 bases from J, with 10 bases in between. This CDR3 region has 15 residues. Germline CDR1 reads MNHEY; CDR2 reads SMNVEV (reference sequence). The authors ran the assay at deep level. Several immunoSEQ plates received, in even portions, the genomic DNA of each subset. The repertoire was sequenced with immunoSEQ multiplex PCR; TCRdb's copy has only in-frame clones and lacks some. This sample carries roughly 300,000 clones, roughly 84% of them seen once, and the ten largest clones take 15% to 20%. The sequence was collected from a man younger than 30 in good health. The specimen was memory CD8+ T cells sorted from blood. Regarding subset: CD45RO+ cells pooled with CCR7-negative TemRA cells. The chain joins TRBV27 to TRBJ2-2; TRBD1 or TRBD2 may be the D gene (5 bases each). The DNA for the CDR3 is TGTGCCAGCAGTGACGGGACCGCGAACACCGGGGAGCTGTTTTTT. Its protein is CASSDGTANTGELFF.